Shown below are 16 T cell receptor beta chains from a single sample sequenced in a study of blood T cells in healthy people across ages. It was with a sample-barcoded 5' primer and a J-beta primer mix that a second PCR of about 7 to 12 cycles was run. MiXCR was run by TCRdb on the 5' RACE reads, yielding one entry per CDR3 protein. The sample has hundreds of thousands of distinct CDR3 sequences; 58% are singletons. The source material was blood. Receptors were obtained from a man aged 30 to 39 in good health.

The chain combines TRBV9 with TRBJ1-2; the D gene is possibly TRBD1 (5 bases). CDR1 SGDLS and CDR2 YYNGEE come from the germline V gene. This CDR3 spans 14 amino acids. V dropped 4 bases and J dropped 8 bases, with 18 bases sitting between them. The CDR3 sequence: CASSPRGGAGGYTF. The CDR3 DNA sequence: TGTGCCAGCAGCCCTCGGGGAGGGGCGGGCGGCTACACCTTC.

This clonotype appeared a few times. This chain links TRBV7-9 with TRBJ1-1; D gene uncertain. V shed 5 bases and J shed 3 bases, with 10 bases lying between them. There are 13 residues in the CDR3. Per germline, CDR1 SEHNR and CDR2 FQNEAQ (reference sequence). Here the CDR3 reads CASSPGRDTEAFF. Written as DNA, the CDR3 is TGTGCCAGCAGCCCCGGGCGCGACACTGAAGCTTTCTTT.

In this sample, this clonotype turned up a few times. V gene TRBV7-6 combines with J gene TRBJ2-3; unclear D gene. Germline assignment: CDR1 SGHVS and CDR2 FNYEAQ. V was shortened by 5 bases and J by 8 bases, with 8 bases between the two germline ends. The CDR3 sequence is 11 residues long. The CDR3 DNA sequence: TGTGCCAGCAGCCGCGTAGGTACGCAGTATTTT. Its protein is CASSRVGTQYF. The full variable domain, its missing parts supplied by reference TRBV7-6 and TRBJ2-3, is GAGVSQSPRYKVTKRGQDVALRCDPISGHVSLYWYRQALGQGPEFLTYFNYEAQQDKSGLPNDRFSAERPEGSISTLTIQRTEQRDSAMYRCASSRVGTQYFGPGTRLTVL.

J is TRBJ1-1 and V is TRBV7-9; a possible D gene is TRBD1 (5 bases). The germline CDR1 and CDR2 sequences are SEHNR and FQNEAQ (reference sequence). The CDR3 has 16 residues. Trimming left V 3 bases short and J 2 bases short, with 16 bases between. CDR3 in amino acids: CASSLGSGPSNTEAFF. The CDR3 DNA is TGTGCCAGCAGCTTGGGGTCGGGACCAAGTAACACTGAAGCTTTCTTT.

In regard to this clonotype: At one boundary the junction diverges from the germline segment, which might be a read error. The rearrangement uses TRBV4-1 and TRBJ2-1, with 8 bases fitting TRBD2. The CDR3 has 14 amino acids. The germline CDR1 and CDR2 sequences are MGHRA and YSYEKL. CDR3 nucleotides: TGCGCCAGCAGTGGCGGGGGGACTTACAATGAGCAGCTCTTC. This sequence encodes CASSGGGTYNEQLF.

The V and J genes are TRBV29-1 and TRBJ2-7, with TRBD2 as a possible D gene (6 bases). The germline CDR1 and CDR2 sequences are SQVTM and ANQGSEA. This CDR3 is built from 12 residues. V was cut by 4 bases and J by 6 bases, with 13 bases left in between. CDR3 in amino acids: CSVGARGSEQYF. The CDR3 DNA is TGCAGCGTTGGCGCCCGGGGGTCCGAGCAGTACTTC.

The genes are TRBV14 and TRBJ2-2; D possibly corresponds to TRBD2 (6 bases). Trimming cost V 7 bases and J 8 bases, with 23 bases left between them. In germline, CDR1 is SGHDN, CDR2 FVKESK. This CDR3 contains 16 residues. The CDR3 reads CASISSDGGSPGELFF. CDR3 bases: TGTGCCAGCATATCATCCGACGGGGGTTCTCCAGGGGAGCTGTTTTTT.

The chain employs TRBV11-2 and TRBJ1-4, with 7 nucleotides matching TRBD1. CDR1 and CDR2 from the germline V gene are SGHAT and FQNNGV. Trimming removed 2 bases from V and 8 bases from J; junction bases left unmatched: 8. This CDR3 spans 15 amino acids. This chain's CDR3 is CASSLPTGQEEKLFF. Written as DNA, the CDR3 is TGTGCCAGCAGCTTACCGACAGGGCAGGAAGAAAAACTGTTTTTT.

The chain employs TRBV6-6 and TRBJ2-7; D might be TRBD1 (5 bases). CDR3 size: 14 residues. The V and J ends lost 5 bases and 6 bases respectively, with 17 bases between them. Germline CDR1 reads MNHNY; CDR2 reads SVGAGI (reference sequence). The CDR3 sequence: CASSIRESSSEQYF. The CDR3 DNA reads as TGTGCCAGCAGTATCAGGGAATCGTCGTCCGAGCAGTACTTC.

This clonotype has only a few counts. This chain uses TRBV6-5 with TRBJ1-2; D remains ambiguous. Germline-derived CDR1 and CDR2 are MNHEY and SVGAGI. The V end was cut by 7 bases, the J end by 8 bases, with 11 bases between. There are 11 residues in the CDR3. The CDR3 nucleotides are TGTGCCAGCATTGCAGGCGGGGGCTACACCTTC. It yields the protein CASIAGGGYTF.

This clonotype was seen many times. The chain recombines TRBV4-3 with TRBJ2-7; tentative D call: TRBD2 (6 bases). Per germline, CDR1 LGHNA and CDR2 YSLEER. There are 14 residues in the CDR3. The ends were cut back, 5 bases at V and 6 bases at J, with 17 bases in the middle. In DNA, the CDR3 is TGCGCCAGCAGCGCCCGGGACTCCGGCTTCGAGCAGTACTTC. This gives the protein CASSARDSGFEQYF.

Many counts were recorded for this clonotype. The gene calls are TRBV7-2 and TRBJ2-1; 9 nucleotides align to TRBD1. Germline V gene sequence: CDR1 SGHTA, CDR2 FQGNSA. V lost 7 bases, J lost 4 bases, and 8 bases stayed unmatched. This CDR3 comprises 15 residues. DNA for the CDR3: TGTGCCAGCACCCTCCAGGGACAGGGATACAATGAGCAGTTCTTC. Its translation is CASTLQGQGYNEQFF.

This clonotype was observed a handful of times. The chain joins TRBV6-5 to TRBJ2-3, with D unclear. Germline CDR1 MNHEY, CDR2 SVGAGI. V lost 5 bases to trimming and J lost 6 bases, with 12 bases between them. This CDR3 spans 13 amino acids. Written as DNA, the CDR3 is TGTGCCAGCAGTCCCCAACACCACGATACGCAGTATTTT. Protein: CASSPQHHDTQYF.

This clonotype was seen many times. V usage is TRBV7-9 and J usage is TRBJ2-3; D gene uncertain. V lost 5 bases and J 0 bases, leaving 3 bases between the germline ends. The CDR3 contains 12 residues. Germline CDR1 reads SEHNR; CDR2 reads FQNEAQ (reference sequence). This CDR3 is CASSTSTDTQYF. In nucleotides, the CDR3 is TGTGCCAGCAGCACTAGCACAGATACGCAGTATTTT.

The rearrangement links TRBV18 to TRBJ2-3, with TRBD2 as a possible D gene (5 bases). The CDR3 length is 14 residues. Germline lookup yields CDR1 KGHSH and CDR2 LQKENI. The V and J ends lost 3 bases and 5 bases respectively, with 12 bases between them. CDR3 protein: CASSPDSREDTQYF. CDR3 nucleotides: TGTGCCAGCTCACCGGATAGTCGGGAAGATACGCAGTATTTT.

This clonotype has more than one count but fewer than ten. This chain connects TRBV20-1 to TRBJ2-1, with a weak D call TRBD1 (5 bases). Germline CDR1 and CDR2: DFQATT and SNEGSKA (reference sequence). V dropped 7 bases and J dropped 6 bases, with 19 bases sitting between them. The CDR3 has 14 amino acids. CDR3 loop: CSVKGPGFRNEQFF. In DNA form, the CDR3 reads TGCAGTGTCAAGGGGCCAGGATTCCGCAATGAGCAGTTCTTC.